This is a list of T cell receptor beta chains from one sample in a study of shared clonotypes between healthy human individuals. Profiling relied on immunoSEQ multiplex PCR, and the TCRdb table lists in-frame clones only, not all of them. The table lists 650,000 to 750,000 clones, approximately 75% of them singletons. Specimen: memory CD4+ T cells sorted from blood. The receptors were sampled from a woman aged 25 to 39 in good health. CDR3s include the opening cysteine and the closing phenylalanine or tryptophan. Fields, in order: D gene, V gene, clone size, J gene, CDR3 DNA, CDR3 protein. The D gene is left open where the match is weak. Size tells how often a clone was seen (once, few, many) or the class of an expanded clone, and some rows leave it out.

D gene: -
V gene: TRBV30
clone size: many
J gene: TRBJ1-1
CDR3 DNA: TGTGCCTGGAGAACGGGGCCGAACACTGAAGCTTTCTTT
CDR3 protein: CAWRTGPNTEAFF

D gene: -
V gene: TRBV7-6
clone size: -
J gene: TRBJ2-1
CDR3 DNA: TGTGCCAGCAGCCGCCGGGACTCAAACTACAATGAGCAGTTCTTC
CDR3 protein: CASSRRDSNYNEQFF

D gene: TRBD2
V gene: TRBV7-8
clone size: few
J gene: TRBJ2-7
CDR3 DNA: TGTGCCAGCAGCTCCCGGATAGCGGGGGGGAACGAGCAGTACTTC
CDR3 protein: CASSSRIAGGNEQYF

D gene: -
V gene: TRBV27
clone size: -
J gene: TRBJ2-3
CDR3 DNA: TGTGCCAGCAGTTCGACCGCCGCGGGTACGCAGTATTTT
CDR3 protein: CASSSTAAGTQYF

D gene: -
V gene: TRBV28
clone size: -
J gene: TRBJ1-3
CDR3 DNA: TGTGCCAGCAGCCAAATACAGGGTCCGTTTGGAAACACCATATATTTT
CDR3 protein: CASSQIQGPFGNTIYF

D gene: TRBD2
V gene: TRBV27
clone size: -
J gene: TRBJ2-7
CDR3 DNA: TGTGCCAGCAGTGTACTAGCGGGCCCTCCCCCCTACGAGCAGTACTTC
CDR3 protein: CASSVLAGPPPYEQYF

D gene: -
V gene: TRBV2
clone size: -
J gene: TRBJ1-4
CDR3 DNA: TGTGCCAGCAGTCTTTTTTATCGGGAAAAACTGTTTTTT
CDR3 protein: CASSLFYREKLFF

D gene: -
V gene: TRBV7-9
clone size: -
J gene: TRBJ2-7
CDR3 DNA: TGTGCCAGCAGCCCTGGGACACCAGACGAGCAGTACTTC
CDR3 protein: CASSPGTPDEQYF

D gene: TRBD1
V gene: TRBV5-1
clone size: -
J gene: TRBJ1-3
CDR3 DNA: TGCGCCAGCAGCTTGGGTGTGACAGGGAGGACTGGAAACACCATATATTTT
CDR3 protein: CASSLGVTGRTGNTIYF

D gene: TRBD1
V gene: TRBV19
clone size: -
J gene: TRBJ2-6
CDR3 DNA: TGTGCCAGCTCAGGGACAGGGTCCCCCGTCCTGACTTTC
CDR3 protein: CASSGTGSPVLTF

D gene: -
V gene: TRBV7-2
clone size: -
J gene: TRBJ1-2
CDR3 DNA: TGTGCCAGCAGCTTAGGCTATGGAAACTATGGCTACACCTTC
CDR3 protein: CASSLGYGNYGYTF

D gene: -
V gene: TRBV6-5
clone size: few
J gene: TRBJ1-1
CDR3 DNA: TGTGCCAGCAGTTACGCCACTGAAGCTTTCTTT
CDR3 protein: CASSYATEAFF

D gene: -
V gene: TRBV19
clone size: -
J gene: TRBJ2-2
CDR3 DNA: TGTGCCAGTAGTTACTCTAAGAACACCGGGGAGCTGTTTTTT
CDR3 protein: CASSYSKNTGELFF

D gene: -
V gene: TRBV10-3
clone size: -
J gene: TRBJ2-1
CDR3 DNA: TGTGCCATCAGTGATCGGTTCCCAATAAGCTCCTACAATGAGCAGTTCTTC
CDR3 protein: CAISDRFPISSYNEQFF

D gene: -
V gene: TRBV10-2
clone size: -
J gene: TRBJ2-3
CDR3 DNA: TGCGCCAGCAGTGGACTAGAAAGGGGCACAGATACGCAGTATTTT
CDR3 protein: CASSGLERGTDTQYF

D gene: -
V gene: TRBV5-6
clone size: -
J gene: TRBJ2-1
CDR3 DNA: TGTGCCAGCAGCTTGAGGTTCAATGAGCAGTTCTTC
CDR3 protein: CASSLRFNEQFF

D gene: -
V gene: TRBV28
clone size: -
J gene: TRBJ1-5
CDR3 DNA: TGTGCCAGCAGTTTATTCAGGGCCAATCAGCCCCAGCATTTT
CDR3 protein: CASSLFRANQPQHF

D gene: -
V gene: TRBV15
clone size: -
J gene: TRBJ2-5
CDR3 DNA: TGTGCCACCAGCAGAGACCGTGGTACGGAGACCCAGTACTTC
CDR3 protein: CATSRDRGTETQYF

D gene: TRBD1
V gene: TRBV7-2
clone size: -
J gene: TRBJ2-7
CDR3 DNA: TGTGCCAGCAGCTTCGGGACAGGGCGGATCTACGAGCAGTACTTC
CDR3 protein: CASSFGTGRIYEQYF

D gene: TRBD2
V gene: TRBV6-1
clone size: once
J gene: TRBJ2-1
CDR3 DNA: TGTGCCACGACCGGGACTAGCATCCTCGATGAGCAGTTCTTC
CDR3 protein: CATTGTSILDEQFF

D gene: -
V gene: TRBV2
clone size: -
J gene: TRBJ2-7
CDR3 DNA: TGTGCCAGCTCTTTCGAACAAGGGGGCTCCTACGAGCAGTACTTC
CDR3 protein: CASSFEQGGSYEQYF

D gene: -
V gene: TRBV28
clone size: few
J gene: TRBJ2-7
CDR3 DNA: TGTGCCAGTTCCACAGGGCTCCCCTACGAGCAGTACTTC
CDR3 protein: CASSTGLPYEQYF

D gene: TRBD2
V gene: TRBV28
clone size: -
J gene: TRBJ2-2
CDR3 DNA: TGTGCCAGCGTTAGAGGGGCATGGGCTAGCGGGAACACCGGGGAGCTGTTTTTT
CDR3 protein: CASVRGAWASGNTGELFF

D gene: TRBD1
V gene: TRBV11-2
clone size: -
J gene: TRBJ2-7
CDR3 DNA: TGTGCCAGCAGCTCCTTGGGACAGGGGGACCACGAGCAGTACTTC
CDR3 protein: CASSSLGQGDHEQYF

D gene: -
V gene: TRBV5-4
clone size: -
J gene: TRBJ1-1
CDR3 DNA: TGTGCCAGCAGCAAAACCGACAGGACGAACACTGAAGCTTTCTTT
CDR3 protein: CASSKTDRTNTEAFF

D gene: -
V gene: TRBV5-4
clone size: -
J gene: TRBJ1-1
CDR3 DNA: TGTGCCAGCAGCTTGGTCTCAACTGAAGCTTTCTTT
CDR3 protein: CASSLVSTEAFF